The 2 T cell receptor beta chains below were found in one sample sequenced in a study of CD8+ T cells in alopecia areata. Reverse transcription of extracted RNA yielded cDNA, which provided the sequencing template. Generated by immunoSEQ multiplex PCR, the TCRdb table keeps only in-frame clones and is missing some. The data show 110,000 or so clones, with less than 80% seen just once and about 3% held by the top ten. Material: CD4+ T cells sorted from blood. The source is a human donor in good health.

This clone was detected only a few times. V is TRBV29-1 and J is TRBJ2-1, with 9 bases fitting TRBD2. With V trimmed by 2 bases and J by 6 bases, 14 bases remained unmatched. The CDR3 is 17 residues long. Germline V lookup: CDR1 SQVTM, CDR2 ANQGSEA. The CDR3 DNA reads TGCAGCGTTGAAAGAGGGACCAGTGGCGGGGGGGTCAATGAGCAGTTCTTC. Its translation: CSVERGTSGGGVNEQFF.

The chain uses TRBV30 and TRBJ1-4; D uncertain. Trimming pared 1 base from V and 5 bases from J, leaving 5 bases between. The CDR3 sequence is 12 residues long. Germline V gives CDR1 GTSNPN, CDR2 SVGIG (reference sequence). The CDR3 here is CAWSARNEKLFF. The CDR3 bases are TGTGCCTGGAGTGCGCGGAATGAAAAACTGTTTTTT.